Shown below are 12 T cell receptor beta chains from a single sample sequenced in a study of T cell changes during pregnancy in multiple sclerosis. Some clones are missing from TCRdb's copy, which holds only in-frame ones; the method was immunoSEQ multiplex PCR. The sample holds 65,000 to 95,000 clones, about 93% seen once. Sequencing used peripheral blood, obtained after pregnancy. The receptors shown here come from a female donor in good health, enrolled as a control in a pregnancy study.

The V gene is TRBV18, the J gene TRBJ2-1; 9 positions agree with TRBD2. Losses at the gene ends were 3 bases for V and 5 bases for J; bases not matched to a gene: 2. CDR1 KGHSH and CDR2 LQKENI come from the germline V gene. The CDR3 totals 14 residues. The CDR3 protein is CASSPQRGDNEQFF. The CDR3 region has the DNA TGTGCCAGCTCACCCCAGCGGGGGGACAATGAGCAGTTCTTC. The full variable domain, rest sourced from reference TRBV18 and TRBJ2-1, is NAGVMQNPRHLVRRRGQEARLRCSPMKGHSHVYWYRQLPEEGLKFMVYLQKENIIDESGMPKERFSAEFPKEGPSILRIQQVVRGDSAAYFCASSPQRGDNEQFFGPGTRLTVL.

This chain connects TRBV18 to TRBJ2-1; a weak D match, TRBD1 (6 bases). The length of the CDR3 is 18 residues. Per the germline V gene, CDR1 is KGHSH and CDR2 is LQKENI. V lost 3 bases to trimming and J lost 1 base, with 19 bases between them. CDR3 coding DNA: TGTGCCAGCTCACCCCCCTTTTTGACAGGCGATTCCTACAATGAGCAGTTCTTC. Translated, it gives CASSPPFLTGDSYNEQFF.

The CDR3 DNA reads TGTGCCAGCAGCAAGCGGGAGGGCTGGCACGAGCAGTACTTC. It is translated as CASSKREGWHEQYF. J is TRBJ2-7 and V is TRBV28; 10 nucleotides agree with TRBD2. V trimming: 6 bases; J trimming: 5 bases; junction bases outside the gene matches: 7. Germline V gene sequence: CDR1 MDHEN, CDR2 SYDVKM. The CDR3 consists of 14 residues.

This rearrangement joins TRBV7-9 to TRBJ1-2; 7 nucleotides agree with TRBD1. The ends lost 4 bases at V and 4 bases at J; junction bases unmatched: 3. The CDR3 totals 13 residues. Germline V CDR1 and CDR2: SEHNR, FQNEAQ (reference sequence). CDR3 region: CASSYRGAYGYTF. CDR3 DNA sequence: TGTGCCAGCAGCTACAGGGGTGCCTATGGCTACACCTTC. Looking up the rest from reference TRBV7-9 and TRBJ1-2 gives the full variable domain: DTGVSQNPRHKITKRGQNVTFRCDPISEHNRLYWYRQTLGQGPEFLTYFQNEAQLEKSRLLSDRFSAERPKGSFSTLEIQRTEQGDSAMYLCASSYRGAYGYTFGSGTRLTVV.

V and J are TRBV29-1 and TRBJ2-1; 8 nucleotides line up with TRBD2. Germline V gene sequence: CDR1 SQVTM, CDR2 ANQGSEA. The CDR3 covers 14 residues. V gave up 5 bases and J gave up 9 bases; unmatched junction bases: 12. The CDR3 protein is CSVRWVAGGGEQFF. CDR3 in DNA: TGCAGCGTTCGATGGGTGGCGGGAGGAGGTGAGCAGTTCTTC.

The genes are TRBV7-8 and TRBJ2-3; maybe TRBD2 (5 bases). Deletions cut 1 base from V and 4 bases from J, with 12 bases between. Germline V gene lookup returns CDR1 SGHVS and CDR2 FQNEAQ. The CDR3 contains 15 residues. The CDR3 DNA reads as TGTGCCAGCAGCTTAGACAGAGCGGTCGCAGATACGCAGTATTTT. This encodes CASSLDRAVADTQYF. The full variable domain, rest sourced from reference TRBV7-8 and TRBJ2-3, is GAGVSQSPRYKVAKRGQDVALRCDPISGHVSLFWYQQALGQGPEFLTYFQNEAQLDKSGLPSDRFFAERPEGSVSTLKIQRTQQEDSAVYLCASSLDRAVADTQYFGPGTRLTVL.

The chain links TRBV10-1 to TRBJ2-7; D might be TRBD1 (6 bases). The CDR3 extends over 13 amino acids. The ends were cut back, 4 bases at V and 0 bases at J, with 7 bases in the middle. Germline values: CDR1 WNHNN, CDR2 SYGVQD (reference sequence). In DNA, the CDR3 is TGCGCCAGCAGTGGAGGGGGCTCCTACGAGCAGTACTTC. Encoded protein: CASSGGGSYEQYF.

The chain combines TRBV11-1 with TRBJ2-4, with TRBD2 identical over 8 bases. V was clipped by 5 bases and J by 0 bases; unmatched bases: 6. Germline V gene sequence: CDR1 SGHAT, CDR2 FQDESV (reference sequence). This CDR3 has 16 residues. In nucleotides, the CDR3 is TGTGCCAGCAGCGAAACTAGCGGACTAGCCAAAAACATTCAGTACTTC. Residues: CASSETSGLAKNIQYF. Supplemented by reference TRBV11-1 and TRBJ2-4, the full variable domain reads EAEVAQSPRYKITEKSQAVAFWCDPISGHATLYWYRQILGQGPELLVQFQDESVVDDSQLPKDRFSAERLKGVDSTLKIQPAELGDSAMYLCASSETSGLAKNIQYFGAGTRLSVL.

V usage is TRBV2 and J usage is TRBJ2-3; 10 bases align to TRBD2. Germline V gives CDR1 SNHLY, CDR2 FYNNEI. J lost 3 bases, V lost 7 bases, and 10 bases had no gene match. The CDR3 has 16 residues. The CDR3 sequence: CASTSGRAWLTDTQYF. In nucleotides, the CDR3 is TGTGCCAGCACGAGCGGGAGGGCCTGGTTGACAGATACGCAGTATTTT.

The chain links TRBV7-2 to TRBJ2-3; 11 positions agree with TRBD2. The CDR3 covers 16 residues. Germline V gene sequence: CDR1 SGHTA, CDR2 FQGNSA. Trimming cost V 5 bases and J 2 bases; bases outside gene matches: 6. CDR3 in DNA: TGTGCCAGCAGCCTTAGACTAGCGGGACCCACAGATACGCAGTATTTT. Protein sequence: CASSLRLAGPTDTQYF.

The chain employs TRBV5-6 and TRBJ2-3, with D maybe TRBD2 (6 bases). The CDR3 has 14 amino acids. V was clipped by 4 bases and J by 4 bases, with 13 bases between them. Germline values: CDR1 SGHDT, CDR2 YYEEEE. The DNA of the CDR3 is TGTGCCAGCAGCACCTCTAGCGCCCCAGATACGCAGTATTTT. This translates into CASSTSSAPDTQYF. The whole variable domain, filled in from reference TRBV5-6 and TRBJ2-3, reads DAGVTQSPTHLIKTRGQQVTLRCSPKSGHDTVSWYQQALGQGPQFIFQYYEEEERQRGNFPDRFSGHQFPNYSSELNVNALLLGDSALYLCASSTSSAPDTQYFGPGTRLTVL.

V and J are TRBV15 and TRBJ2-7; TRBD1 matches at 8 bases. Per the germline V gene, CDR1 is LNHNV and CDR2 is YYDKDF (reference sequence). This CDR3 is built from 16 residues. Trimming removed 3 bases from V and 1 base from J; junction bases left unmatched: 8. In DNA, the CDR3 is TGTGCCACCAGCAGGGACCGGGACAGGAGGTCCTACGAGCAGTACTTC. Amino acid sequence: CATSRDRDRRSYEQYF.